The 28 T cell receptor beta chains presented below share a single source sample, sequenced in a study of OX40 agonist ivuxolimab in advanced cancers. Here immunoSEQ multiplex PCR was the method, and the copy in TCRdb shows in-frame clones only, minus some. This sample yields under 90,000 clones, of which 75% to 90% are seen a single time; less than 2.5% belongs to the top ten. Sample: CD4+ or CD8+ T cells sorted from blood, taken in a trial of the OX40 agonist ivuxolimab. The receptor source for this set is an adult with an advanced solid tumor such as melanoma, head and neck, liver or kidney cancer.

As regards this clone: Other nucleotide sequences from this sample produce the same CDR3. V is TRBV5-1 and J is TRBJ1-2; 9 bases match TRBD1. CDR1 is SGHRS, CDR2 YFSETQ, per germline. The V and J ends lost 0 bases and 4 bases, in that order; junction bases with no gene match: 4. This CDR3 is built from 15 residues. Here the CDR3 DNA reads TGCGCCAGCAGCTTGGTAGGACAGGGGATCTATGGCTACACCTTC. Its protein is CASSLVGQGIYGYTF.

The chain links TRBV10-2 to TRBJ2-7; 9 bases match TRBD2. Looked up from germline, CDR1 is WSHSY and CDR2 is SAAADI. J gave up 4 bases and V 2 bases, and 3 bases lay outside the gene matches. This CDR3 has 14 amino acids. CDR3 region: CASSEGLAKYEQYF. CDR3 nucleotide sequence: TGCGCCAGCAGTGAGGGACTAGCGAAGTACGAGCAGTACTTC.

The chain employs TRBV27 and TRBJ2-7; D call uncertain. The CDR3 sequence is 13 residues long. The V and J ends lost 6 bases and 0 bases respectively, with 9 bases between them. The germline gives CDR1 MNHEY, CDR2 SMNVEV (reference sequence). CDR3 DNA sequence: TGTGCCAGCAGCCTCCTATTCTCCTACGAGCAGTACTTC. Translation: CASSLLFSYEQYF.

The CDR3 DNA sequence: TGTGCCAGCAGCCCTAGGGAGAACACTGAAGCTTTCTTT. Its translation: CASSPRENTEAFF. The chain recombines TRBV11-3 with TRBJ1-1; D gene unclear. Looked up from germline, CDR1 is SGHNT and CDR2 is YENEEA. V lost 5 bases, J lost 1 base, and 8 bases lay in between. The CDR3 consists of 13 residues.

The V and J genes are TRBV30 and TRBJ2-7; no clear D gene. Germline CDR1 is GTSNPN and CDR2 is SVGIG (reference sequence). V was pared by 1 base and J by 3 bases, with 4 bases between. The CDR3 extends over 11 amino acids. The CDR3: CAWSDSYEQYF. The CDR3, as DNA: TGTGCCTGGAGTGACAGCTACGAGCAGTACTTC.

The chain carries TRBV9 and TRBJ1-2; possible D gene TRBD1, 6 bases. Germline V lookup: CDR1 SGDLS, CDR2 YYNGEE. Trimming removed 4 bases at V and 5 bases at J, with 21 bases between. The CDR3 extends over 16 amino acids. The CDR3 loop reads CASSTRGGGARYGYTF. CDR3 nucleotide sequence: TGTGCCAGCAGCACAAGAGGTGGGGGCGCGAGATATGGCTACACCTTC.

In the case of this clone: This sample also contains other DNA sequences that code for the same CDR3. The rearrangement links TRBV30 to TRBJ2-6; no clear D gene. This CDR3 is 12 amino acids long. In germline, CDR1 is GTSNPN, CDR2 SVGIG (reference sequence). The V and J ends lost 0 bases and 4 bases respectively, with 1 base between them. The CDR3 nucleotides read TGTGCCTGGAGTGTCGGGGCCAACGTCCTGACTTTC. Residues: CAWSVGANVLTF. The complete variable domain, with remaining parts taken from reference TRBV30 and TRBJ2-6, reads SQTIHQWPATLVQPVGSPLSLECTVEGTSNPNLYWYRQAAGRGLQLLFYSVGIGQISSEVPQNLSASRPQDRQFILSSKKLLLSDSGFYLCAWSVGANVLTFGAGSRLTVL.

V and J are TRBV7-2 and TRBJ1-1; D may be TRBD1 (5 bases). Per germline, CDR1 SGHTA and CDR2 FQGNSA. The V end lost 4 bases, the J end lost 3 bases, and 12 bases lay between the germline ends. This CDR3 has 14 residues. Written as DNA, the CDR3 is TGTGCCAGCAGCTCTACGGGACGGGACACTGAAGCTTTCTTT. This encodes CASSSTGRDTEAFF.

The chain couples TRBV4-2 to TRBJ1-1, with 12 bases matching TRBD1. The CDR3 totals 15 residues. CDR1 is LGHNA, CDR2 YNFKEQ, per germline. V shed 4 bases, J shed 2 bases, and the junction held 2 bases outside the gene matches. In nucleotides, the CDR3 is TGTGCCAGCAGCCTGGGGACAGGGGGCAACACTGAAGCTTTCTTT. Amino acid sequence: CASSLGTGGNTEAFF.

The CDR3 nucleotides read TGTGCCAGCAGCTCCACTAGCGGGGGGGTCTTTGGGACCCAGTACTTC. Amino acid sequence: CASSSTSGGVFGTQYF. The chain uses TRBV6-6 and TRBJ2-5; 13 positions match TRBD2. The CDR3 spans 16 residues. V was clipped by 6 bases and J by 7 bases; unmatched bases: 11. The germline V gene encodes CDR1 MNHNY and CDR2 SVGAGI (reference sequence).

This clone was observed a handful of times. This chain connects TRBV6-1 to TRBJ1-2; D is perhaps TRBD1 (5 bases). V lost 7 bases, J lost 3 bases, and 12 bases lay in between. This CDR3 contains 13 residues. Germline lookup yields CDR1 MNHNS and CDR2 SASEGT. As DNA, the CDR3 is TGTGCCAGCACCGGTGGGGGTGACTATGGCTACACCTTC. Its protein is CASTGGGDYGYTF.

This chain links TRBV7-2 with TRBJ2-7; possibly TRBD2 for D (7 bases). V lost 8 bases to trimming and J lost 2 bases, with 19 bases between them. Looked up from germline, CDR1 is SGHTA and CDR2 is FQGNSA. The CDR3 contains 15 residues. CDR3 protein: CASGYGGGITYEQYF. The CDR3 nucleotides are TGTGCCAGCGGGTATGGGGGGGGCATCACCTACGAGCAGTACTTC.

The genes are TRBV30 and TRBJ2-3; TRBD1 is a possible D gene (6 bases). Germline assignment: CDR1 GTSNPN and CDR2 SVGIG (reference sequence). V dropped 8 bases and J dropped 5 bases, with 8 bases sitting between them. This CDR3 comprises 10 residues. As DNA, the CDR3 is TGTGCCCAGGACAGAGATACGCAGTATTTT. Protein product: CAQDRDTQYF.

This chain links TRBV13 with TRBJ1-2; maybe TRBD1 (6 bases). This CDR3 comprises 14 residues. V dropped 0 bases and J dropped 8 bases, with 13 bases sitting between them. Germline CDR1 PRHDT, CDR2 FYEKMQ (reference sequence). CDR3 protein: CASSLGQGGAGYTF. In nucleotides, the CDR3 is TGTGCCAGCAGCTTAGGACAGGGAGGTGCCGGCTACACCTTC.

The rearrangement links TRBV9 to TRBJ2-7; TRBD1 aligns across 7 bases. Germline V gene sequence: CDR1 SGDLS, CDR2 YYNGEE. CDR3 length: 14 residues. Losses at the gene ends were 3 bases for V and 6 bases for J; bases not matched to a gene: 9. The CDR3: CASSEARQGSEQYF. The CDR3 DNA reads as TGTGCCAGCAGCGAAGCACGACAGGGAAGCGAGCAGTACTTC.

The chain joins TRBV28 to TRBJ1-5; D unclear. Germline CDR1 MDHEN, CDR2 SYDVKM. V lost 2 bases, J lost 3 bases, and 8 bases lay in between. This CDR3 is built from 14 residues. Here the CDR3 DNA reads TGTGCCAGCAGTTTAATGGGGAACAATCAGCCCCAGCATTTT. It encodes CASSLMGNNQPQHF.

The chain combines TRBV6-4 with TRBJ1-5, with TRBD1 as a possible D gene (5 bases). V lost 0 bases to trimming and J lost 0 bases, with 15 bases between them. This CDR3 is built from 18 residues. From germline, CDR1 is MRHNA and CDR2 SNTAGT. The chain's CDR3 is CASSDSTGERYSNQPQHF. The CDR3 nucleotides are TGTGCCAGCAGTGACTCGACGGGGGAGAGGTATAGCAATCAGCCCCAGCATTTT.

V and J are TRBV5-4 and TRBJ1-4; D uncertain. Trimming took 3 bases from V and 5 from J, leaving 14 bases between them. Germline values: CDR1 SGHNT, CDR2 YYREEE (reference sequence). The CDR3 sequence is 15 residues long. The CDR3 region has the DNA TGTGCCAGCAGCTCTCGGCCACAGCAAAATGAAAAACTGTTTTTT. Translated: CASSSRPQQNEKLFF.

This chain uses TRBV7-2 with TRBJ2-1; 7 positions agree with TRBD2. The junction had 3 bases not matched to a gene; V was cut back by 4 bases and J by 9 bases. The CDR3 consists of 12 residues. CDR1 SGHTA and CDR2 FQGNSA come from the germline V gene. The CDR3 spells CASSSPGGEQFF. The CDR3 nucleotides are TGTGCCAGCAGCTCCCCGGGAGGTGAGCAGTTCTTC. Combining the CDR3 with reference TRBV7-2 and TRBJ2-1 gives the whole variable domain GAGVSQSPSNKVTEKGKDVELRCDPISGHTALYWYRQSLGQGLEFLIYFQGNSAPDKSGLPSDRFSAERTGGSVSTLTIQRTQQEDSAVYLCASSSPGGEQFFGPGTRLTVL.

The chain joins TRBV19 to TRBJ2-5; D assignment may be TRBD1 or TRBD2 (5 bases each). The V gene lost 5 bases and the J gene lost 1 base, with 14 bases spanning the gap. The CDR3 loop spans 15 amino acids. Germline CDR1 is LNHDA and CDR2 is SQIVND (reference sequence). In DNA form, the CDR3 reads TGTGCCAGTAGTCCCCAGGGACCCCGCCAAGAGACCCAGTACTTC. This sequence encodes CASSPQGPRQETQYF.

This chain joins TRBV6-1 and TRBJ2-1, with 7 bases lining up with TRBD1. Germline CDR1 MNHNS, CDR2 SASEGT. CDR3 length: 15 amino acids. Trimming at V came to 7 bases and at J to 3 bases, leaving 9 bases not matched to a gene. The CDR3 loop reads CASTRQGGDYNEQFF. CDR3 in DNA: TGTGCCAGCACTCGACAGGGTGGGGACTACAATGAGCAGTTCTTC.

The J gene is TRBJ2-5, the V gene TRBV19; no definite D call. Looked up from germline, CDR1 is LNHDA and CDR2 is SQIVND (reference sequence). This CDR3 is built from 14 residues. V was trimmed by 5 bases and J by 8 bases, leaving 18 bases between them. The CDR3 bases are TGTGCCAGTAGTGGGTCCTTGAGCTCGAGTACCCAGTACTTC. Translation gives CASSGSLSSSTQYF.

The rearrangement links TRBV13 to TRBJ2-7; either TRBD1 or TRBD2 may fit D (5 bases each). CDR3 length: 14 amino acids. With 1 base removed from V and 0 bases from J, the gap between germline ends came to 7 bases. CDR1 and CDR2 from the germline V gene are PRHDT and FYEKMQ (reference sequence). CDR3 coding DNA: TGTGCCAGCAGCTTAGCGGGGACCTCCTACGAGCAGTACTTC. It yields the protein CASSLAGTSYEQYF.

The CDR3 sequence is CASSLADRETASAYF. The DNA of the CDR3 is TGCGCCAGCAGCTTGGCCGACAGGGAGACGGCCTCCGCGTATTTT. The chain carries TRBV5-1 and TRBJ2-3; 7 positions agree with TRBD1. Unmatched junction bases numbered 15, after V lost 0 bases and J lost 14 bases. Germline-derived CDR1 and CDR2 are SGHRS and YFSETQ. This CDR3 region has 15 residues.

This chain joins TRBV5-1 and TRBJ2-7, with 9 bases fitting TRBD1. The CDR3 sequence is 15 residues long. Trimming removed 5 bases from V and 0 bases from J; junction bases left unmatched: 6. From germline, CDR1 is SGHRS and CDR2 YFSETQ. Here the CDR3 DNA reads TGCGCCAGCAGGGGACAGGGTAGCTCCTCCTACGAGCAGTACTTC. It encodes CASRGQGSSSYEQYF.

V and J are TRBV27 and TRBJ2-7, with 9 positions matching TRBD1. The CDR3 length is 16 residues. Looked up from germline, CDR1 is MNHEY and CDR2 is SMNVEV (reference sequence). With V trimmed by 6 bases and J by 3 bases, 12 bases remained unmatched. The CDR3 is CASSLTRWGQGYEQYF. CDR3 coding DNA: TGTGCCAGCAGCCTCACCAGATGGGGACAGGGCTACGAGCAGTACTTC.

DNA for the CDR3: TGTGCCATCACCCGAGAGACAGCCTCCTACGAGCAGTACTTC. This encodes CAITRETASYEQYF. The chain recombines TRBV10-3 with TRBJ2-7; D perhaps matches TRBD1 (5 bases). Germline V gene lookup returns CDR1 ENHRY and CDR2 SYGVKD. The CDR3 is 14 amino acids. Trimming removed 7 bases at V and 0 bases at J, with 13 bases between.

The chain links TRBV2 to TRBJ2-7; tentative D call: TRBD1 (5 bases). This CDR3 has 12 amino acids. Germline CDR1 SNHLY, CDR2 FYNNEI. Trimming left V 10 bases short and J 0 bases short, with 10 bases between. CDR3 bases: TGTGCCACTCAGGGATTCTCCTACGAGCAGTACTTC. This translates into CATQGFSYEQYF.